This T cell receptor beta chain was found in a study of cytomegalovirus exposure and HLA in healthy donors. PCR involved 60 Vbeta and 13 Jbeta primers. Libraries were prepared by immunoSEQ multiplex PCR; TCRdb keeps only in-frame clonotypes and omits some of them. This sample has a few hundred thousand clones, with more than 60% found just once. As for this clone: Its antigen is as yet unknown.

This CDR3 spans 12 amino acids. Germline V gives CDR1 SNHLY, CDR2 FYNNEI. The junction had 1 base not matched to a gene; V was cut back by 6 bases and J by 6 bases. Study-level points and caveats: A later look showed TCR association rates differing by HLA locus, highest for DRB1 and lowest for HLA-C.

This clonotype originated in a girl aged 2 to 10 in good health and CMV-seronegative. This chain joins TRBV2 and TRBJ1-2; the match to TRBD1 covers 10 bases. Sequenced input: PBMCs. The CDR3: CASSGTGDGYTF. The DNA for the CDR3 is TGTGCCAGCAGCGGGACAGGGGATGGCTACACCTTC.